This is a list of T cell receptor beta chains from one sample in a study of cytomegalovirus exposure and HLA in healthy donors. Generated by immunoSEQ multiplex PCR, the TCRdb table keeps only in-frame clones and is missing some. The repertoire holds around 37,000 clones, with approximately 82% as singletons. Input material: PBMCs. The receptors here all came from a woman in her late teens or twenties in good health and CMV-seropositive. The CDR3 runs from the conserved cysteine through the conserved F or W. Each record gives: clone size, D gene, J gene, V gene, CDR3 protein, CDR3 DNA. D genes are given only for firm matches. Some rows mark clone size as missing; the rest say once, few, many or name a class of expanded clone.

size: -; D: -; J: TRBJ2-7; V: TRBV6-6; CDR3: CASSPRSGSSYEQYF; DNA: TGTGCCAGCAGCCCTCGGAGCGGAAGCTCCTACGAGCAGTACTTC
size: -; D: -; J: TRBJ2-7; V: TRBV5-1; CDR3: CASSSTRAGTGRKYF; DNA: TGCGCCAGCAGCAGTACTAGAGCGGGAACAGGGAGGAAGTACTTC
size: -; D: -; J: TRBJ2-4; V: TRBV7-2; CDR3: CASSETRRVLAKNIQYF; DNA: TGTGCCAGCAGCGAAACTAGGAGGGTCTTAGCCAAAAACATTCAGTACTTC
size: once; D: TRBD2; J: TRBJ2-1; V: TRBV28; CDR3: CASSSPGLASDEQFF; DNA: TGTGCCAGCAGTTCCCCGGGACTAGCGTCGGATGAGCAGTTCTTC
size: -; D: TRBD1; J: TRBJ1-6; V: TRBV7-2; CDR3: CASSLGQGYNSPLHF; DNA: TGTGCCAGCAGCTTAGGACAGGGCTATAATTCACCCCTCCACTTT
size: -; D: -; J: TRBJ2-7; V: TRBV7-2; CDR3: CASSLLGGSYEQYF; DNA: TGTGCCAGCAGCTTATTGGGGGGTTCCTACGAGCAGTACTTC
size: -; D: TRBD1; J: TRBJ1-6; V: TRBV25-1; CDR3: CASSETGYNSPLHF; DNA: TGTGCCAGCAGTGAGACAGGGTATAATTCACCCCTCCACTTT
size: -; D: -; J: TRBJ2-7; V: TRBV6-1; CDR3: CANRDNYEQYF; DNA: TGTGCCAACCGGGACAACTACGAGCAGTACTTC
size: few; D: TRBD2; J: TRBJ2-1; V: TRBV7-3; CDR3: CASSLGLAGNEQFF; DNA: TGTGCCAGCAGCTTGGGACTAGCGGGGAATGAGCAGTTCTTC
size: -; D: TRBD1; J: TRBJ2-7; V: TRBV7-2; CDR3: CASSVRGTGIYEQYF; DNA: TGTGCCAGCTCCGTCCGTGGGACAGGGATCTACGAGCAGTACTTC